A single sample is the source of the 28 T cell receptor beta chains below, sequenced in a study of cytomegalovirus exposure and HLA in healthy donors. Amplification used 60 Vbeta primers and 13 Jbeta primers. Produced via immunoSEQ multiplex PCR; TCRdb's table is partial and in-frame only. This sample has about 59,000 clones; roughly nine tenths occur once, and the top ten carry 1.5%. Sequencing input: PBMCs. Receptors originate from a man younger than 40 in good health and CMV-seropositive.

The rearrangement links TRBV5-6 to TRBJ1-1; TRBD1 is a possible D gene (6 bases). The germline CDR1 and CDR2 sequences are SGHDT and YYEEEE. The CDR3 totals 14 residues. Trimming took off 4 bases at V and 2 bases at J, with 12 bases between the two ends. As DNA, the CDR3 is TGTGCCAGCAGCACAGGGTATTCAAACACTGAAGCTTTCTTT. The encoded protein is CASSTGYSNTEAFF.

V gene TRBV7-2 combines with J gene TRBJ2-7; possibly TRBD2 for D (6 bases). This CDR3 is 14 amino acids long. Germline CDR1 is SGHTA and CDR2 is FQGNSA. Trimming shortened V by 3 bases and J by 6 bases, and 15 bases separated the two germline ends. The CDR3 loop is CASSLPTRGAEQYF. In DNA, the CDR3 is TGTGCCAGCAGCTTGCCGACTAGAGGCGCCGAGCAGTACTTC.

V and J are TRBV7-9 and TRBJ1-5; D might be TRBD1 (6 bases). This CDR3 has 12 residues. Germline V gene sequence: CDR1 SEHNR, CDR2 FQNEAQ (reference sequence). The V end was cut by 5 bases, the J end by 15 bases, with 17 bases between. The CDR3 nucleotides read TGTGCCAGCAGCCCGCCCGGACAGTCTTTGCATTTT. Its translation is CASSPPGQSLHF.

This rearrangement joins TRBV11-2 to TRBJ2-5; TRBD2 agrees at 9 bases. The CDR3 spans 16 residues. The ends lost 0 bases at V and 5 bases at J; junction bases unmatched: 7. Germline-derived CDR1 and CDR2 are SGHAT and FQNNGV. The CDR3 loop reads CASSLDYGGGAETQYF. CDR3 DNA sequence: TGTGCCAGCAGCTTAGACTACGGCGGGGGGGCTGAGACCCAGTACTTC.

This CDR3 is CASTVPGSEQYF. DNA of the CDR3: TGTGCCAGCACGGTGCCGGGATCCGAGCAGTACTTC. The V gene is TRBV6-5, the J gene TRBJ2-7; weak D call: TRBD2 (5 bases). The CDR3 sequence is 12 residues long. The germline V gene encodes CDR1 MNHEY and CDR2 SVGAGI. The V and J ends lost 7 bases and 6 bases respectively, with 13 bases between them.

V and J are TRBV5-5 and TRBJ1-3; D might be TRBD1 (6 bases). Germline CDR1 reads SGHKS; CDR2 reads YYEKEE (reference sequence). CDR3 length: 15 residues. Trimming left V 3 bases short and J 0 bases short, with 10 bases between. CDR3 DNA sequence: TGTGCCAGCAGCTGGACAGCATCCTCTGGAAACACCATATATTTT. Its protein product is CASSWTASSGNTIYF. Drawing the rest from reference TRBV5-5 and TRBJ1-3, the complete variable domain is DAGVTQSPTHLIKTRGQQVTLRCSPISGHKSVSWYQQVLGQGPQFIFQYYEKEERGRGNFPDRFSARQFPNYSSELNVNALLLGDSALYLCASSWTASSGNTIYFGEGSWLTVV.

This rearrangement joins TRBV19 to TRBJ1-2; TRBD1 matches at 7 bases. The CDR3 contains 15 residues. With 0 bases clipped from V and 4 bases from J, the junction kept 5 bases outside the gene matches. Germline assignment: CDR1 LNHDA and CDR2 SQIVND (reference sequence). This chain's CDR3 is CASSIESGQSYGYTF. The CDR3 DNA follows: TGTGCCAGTAGTATAGAATCGGGACAGTCCTATGGCTACACCTTC.

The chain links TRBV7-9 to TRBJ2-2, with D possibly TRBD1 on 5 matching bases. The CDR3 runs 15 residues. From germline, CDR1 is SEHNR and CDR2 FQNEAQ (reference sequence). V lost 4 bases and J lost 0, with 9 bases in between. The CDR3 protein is CASSSRDSNTGELFF. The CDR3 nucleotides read TGTGCCAGCAGCTCCAGGGATTCGAACACCGGGGAGCTGTTTTTT.

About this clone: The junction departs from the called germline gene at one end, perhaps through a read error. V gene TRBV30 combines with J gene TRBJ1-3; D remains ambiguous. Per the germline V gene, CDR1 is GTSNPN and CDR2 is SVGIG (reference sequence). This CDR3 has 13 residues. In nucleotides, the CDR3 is TGTGCCTGGAGTGTACATCGTGGAGACACCATATATTTT. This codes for CAWSVHRGDTIYF.

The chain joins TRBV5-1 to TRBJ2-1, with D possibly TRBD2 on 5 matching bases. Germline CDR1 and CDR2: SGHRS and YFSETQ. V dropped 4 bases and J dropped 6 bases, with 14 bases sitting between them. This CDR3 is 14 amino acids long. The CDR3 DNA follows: TGCGCCAGCAGCCGTGGACTTTTCCCCAATGAGCAGTTCTTC. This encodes CASSRGLFPNEQFF.

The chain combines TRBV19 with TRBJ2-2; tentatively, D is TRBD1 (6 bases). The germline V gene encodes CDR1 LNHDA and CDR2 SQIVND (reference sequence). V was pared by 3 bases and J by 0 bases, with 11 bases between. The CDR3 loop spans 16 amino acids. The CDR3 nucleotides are TGTGCCAGTAGTATCGACAGGCTCGCGAACACCGGGGAGCTGTTTTTT. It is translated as CASSIDRLANTGELFF.

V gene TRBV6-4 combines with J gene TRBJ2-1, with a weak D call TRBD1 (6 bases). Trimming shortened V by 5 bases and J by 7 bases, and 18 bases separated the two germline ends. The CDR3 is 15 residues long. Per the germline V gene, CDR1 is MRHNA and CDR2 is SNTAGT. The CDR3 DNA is TGTGCCAGCAGTAGTCAGCAGGGGAATAGGAATGAGCAGTTCTTC. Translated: CASSSQQGNRNEQFF.

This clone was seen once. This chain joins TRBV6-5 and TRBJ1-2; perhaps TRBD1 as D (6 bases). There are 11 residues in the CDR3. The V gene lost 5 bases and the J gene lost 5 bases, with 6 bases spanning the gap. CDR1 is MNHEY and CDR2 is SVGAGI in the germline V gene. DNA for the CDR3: TGTGCCAGCAGTACAGGGTATGGCTACACCTTC. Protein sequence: CASSTGYGYTF.

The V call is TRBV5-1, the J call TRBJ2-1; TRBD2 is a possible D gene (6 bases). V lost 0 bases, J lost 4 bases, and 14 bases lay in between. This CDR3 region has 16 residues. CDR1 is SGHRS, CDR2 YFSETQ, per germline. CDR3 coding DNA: TGCGCCAGCAGCTTGGCCTCGGGGGTGGGGTACAATGAGCAGTTCTTC. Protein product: CASSLASGVGYNEQFF.

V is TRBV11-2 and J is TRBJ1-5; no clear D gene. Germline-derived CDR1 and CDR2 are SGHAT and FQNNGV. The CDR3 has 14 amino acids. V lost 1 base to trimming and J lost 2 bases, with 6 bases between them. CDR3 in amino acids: CASSLAGGNQPQHF. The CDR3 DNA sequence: TGTGCCAGCAGCTTAGCGGGTGGCAATCAGCCCCAGCATTTT.

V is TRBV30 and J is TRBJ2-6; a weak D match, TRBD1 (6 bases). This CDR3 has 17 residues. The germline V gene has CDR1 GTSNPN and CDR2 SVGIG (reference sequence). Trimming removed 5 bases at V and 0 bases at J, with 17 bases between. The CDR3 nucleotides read TGTGCCTGGTCCACCGGGACATTTAGCTCTGGGGCCAACGTCCTGACTTTC. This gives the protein CAWSTGTFSSGANVLTF.

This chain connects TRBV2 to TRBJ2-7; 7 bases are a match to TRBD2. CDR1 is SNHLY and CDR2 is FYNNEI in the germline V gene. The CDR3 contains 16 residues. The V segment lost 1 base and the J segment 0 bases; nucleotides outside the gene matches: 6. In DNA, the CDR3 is TGTGCCAGCAGTGAAGTAAGCTCTAGCGGCTCCTACGAGCAGTACTTC. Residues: CASSEVSSSGSYEQYF.

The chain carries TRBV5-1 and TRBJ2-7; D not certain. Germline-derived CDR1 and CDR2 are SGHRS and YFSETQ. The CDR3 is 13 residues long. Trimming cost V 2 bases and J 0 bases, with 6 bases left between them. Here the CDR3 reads CASSFHSSYEQYF. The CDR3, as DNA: TGCGCCAGCAGCTTCCACAGCTCCTACGAGCAGTACTTC.

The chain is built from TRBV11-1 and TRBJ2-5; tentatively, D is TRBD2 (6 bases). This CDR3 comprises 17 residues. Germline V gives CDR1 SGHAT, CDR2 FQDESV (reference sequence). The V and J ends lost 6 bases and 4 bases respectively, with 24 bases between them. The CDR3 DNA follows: TGTGCCAGCAGATCAAGGGATCCGGGGGAATCCCCAGAGACCCAGTACTTC. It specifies CASRSRDPGESPETQYF. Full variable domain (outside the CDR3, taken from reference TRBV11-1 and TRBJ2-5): EAEVAQSPRYKITEKSQAVAFWCDPISGHATLYWYRQILGQGPELLVQFQDESVVDDSQLPKDRFSAERLKGVDSTLKIQPAELGDSAMYLCASRSRDPGESPETQYFGPGTRLLVL.

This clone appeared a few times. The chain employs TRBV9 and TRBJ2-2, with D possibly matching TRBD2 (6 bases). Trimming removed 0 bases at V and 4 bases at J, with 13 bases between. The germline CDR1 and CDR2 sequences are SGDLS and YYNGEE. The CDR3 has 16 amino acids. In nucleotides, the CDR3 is TGTGCCAGCAGCGTAGAGGGAACGGGAGTCACCGGGGAGCTGTTTTTT. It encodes CASSVEGTGVTGELFF.

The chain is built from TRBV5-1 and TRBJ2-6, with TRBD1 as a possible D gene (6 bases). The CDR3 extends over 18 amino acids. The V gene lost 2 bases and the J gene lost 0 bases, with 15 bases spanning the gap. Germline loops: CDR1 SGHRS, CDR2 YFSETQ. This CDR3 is CASSLLQGANSGANVLTF. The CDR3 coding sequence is TGCGCCAGCAGCTTACTACAGGGCGCCAACTCTGGGGCCAACGTCCTGACTTTC.

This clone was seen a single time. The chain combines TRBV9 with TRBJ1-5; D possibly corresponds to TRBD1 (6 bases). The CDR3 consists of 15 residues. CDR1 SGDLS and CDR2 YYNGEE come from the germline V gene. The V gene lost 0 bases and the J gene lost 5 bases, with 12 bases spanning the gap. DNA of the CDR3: TGTGCCAGCAGCGTAGGGGACACTTTCTATCAGCCCCAGCATTTT. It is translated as CASSVGDTFYQPQHF.

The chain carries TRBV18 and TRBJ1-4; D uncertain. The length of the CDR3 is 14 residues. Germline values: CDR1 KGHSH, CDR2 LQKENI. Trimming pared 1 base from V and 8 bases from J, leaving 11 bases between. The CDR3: CASSPRHSGEKLFF. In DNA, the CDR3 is TGTGCCAGCTCACCACGTCACAGTGGGGAAAAACTGTTTTTT.

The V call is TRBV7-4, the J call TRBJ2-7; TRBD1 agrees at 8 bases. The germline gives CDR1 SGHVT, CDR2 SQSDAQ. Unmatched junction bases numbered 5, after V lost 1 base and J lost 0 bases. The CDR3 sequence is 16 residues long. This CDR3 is CASSLDGTGSSYEQYF. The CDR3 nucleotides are TGTGCCAGCAGCTTAGATGGGACAGGTTCCTCCTACGAGCAGTACTTC.

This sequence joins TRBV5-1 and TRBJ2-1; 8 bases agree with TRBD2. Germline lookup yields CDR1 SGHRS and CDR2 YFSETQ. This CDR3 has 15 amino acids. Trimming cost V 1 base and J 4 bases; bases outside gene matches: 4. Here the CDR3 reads CASSLTSGSYNEQFF. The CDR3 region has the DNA TGCGCCAGCAGCTTGACTAGCGGTAGTTACAATGAGCAGTTCTTC.

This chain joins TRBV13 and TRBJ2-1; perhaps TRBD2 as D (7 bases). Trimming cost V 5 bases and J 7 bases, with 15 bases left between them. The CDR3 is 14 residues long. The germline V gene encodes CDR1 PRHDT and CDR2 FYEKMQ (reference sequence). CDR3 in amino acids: CASSTRGPYNEQFF. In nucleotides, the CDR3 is TGTGCCAGCAGCACGCGGGGGCCTTATAATGAGCAGTTCTTC.

The CDR3: CASSLNRLAGADTQYF. DNA for the CDR3: TGTGCCAGCAGTTTAAATCGACTAGCGGGAGCAGATACGCAGTATTTT. The rearrangement joins TRBV27 to TRBJ2-3; 12 bases fit TRBD2. J gave up 4 bases and V 2 bases, and 4 bases lay outside the gene matches. The CDR3 is 16 residues long. The germline V gene encodes CDR1 MNHEY and CDR2 SMNVEV (reference sequence).

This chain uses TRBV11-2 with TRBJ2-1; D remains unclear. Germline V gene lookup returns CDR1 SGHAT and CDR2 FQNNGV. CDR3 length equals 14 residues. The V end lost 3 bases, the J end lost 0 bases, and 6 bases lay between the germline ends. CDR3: CASSFPSSYNEQFF. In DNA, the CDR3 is TGTGCCAGCAGCTTCCCGAGCTCCTACAATGAGCAGTTCTTC.